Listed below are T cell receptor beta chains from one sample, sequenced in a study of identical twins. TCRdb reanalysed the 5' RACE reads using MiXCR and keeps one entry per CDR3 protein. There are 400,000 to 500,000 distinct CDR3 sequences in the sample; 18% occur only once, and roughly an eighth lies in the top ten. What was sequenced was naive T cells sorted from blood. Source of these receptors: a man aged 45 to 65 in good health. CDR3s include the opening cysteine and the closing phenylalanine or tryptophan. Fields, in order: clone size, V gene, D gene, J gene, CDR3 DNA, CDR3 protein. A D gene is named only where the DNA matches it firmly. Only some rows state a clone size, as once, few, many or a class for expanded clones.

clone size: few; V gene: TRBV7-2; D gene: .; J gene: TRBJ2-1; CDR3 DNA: TGTGCCAGCAGCCCCTACCCCGGGACACTTACTTGGAATGAGCAGTTCTTC; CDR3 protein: CASSPYPGTLTWNEQFF
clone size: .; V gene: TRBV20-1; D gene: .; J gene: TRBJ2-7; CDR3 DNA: TGCAGTGTCTCGGAAGGTCCCATCAGCTCCTACGAGCAGTACTTC; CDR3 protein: CSVSEGPISSYEQYF
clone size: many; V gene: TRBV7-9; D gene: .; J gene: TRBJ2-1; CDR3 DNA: TGTGCCAGCAGCTTAGAGTACCTAGCTGTATACAATGAGCAGTTCTTC; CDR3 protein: CASSLEYLAVYNEQFF
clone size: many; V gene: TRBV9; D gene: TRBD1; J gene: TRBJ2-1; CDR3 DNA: TGTGCCAGCAGCGTAGCAGGGGGCTCGAACAATGAGCAGTTCTTC; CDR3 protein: CASSVAGGSNNEQFF
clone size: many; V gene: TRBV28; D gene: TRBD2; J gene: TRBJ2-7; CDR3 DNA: TGTGCCAGCAGCCCCGGACTAGCGGGAGATTCGGTGGGGTACGAGCAGTACTTC; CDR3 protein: CASSPGLAGDSVGYEQYF
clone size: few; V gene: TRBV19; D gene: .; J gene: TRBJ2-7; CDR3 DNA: TGTGCCAGTAGTATTGGAGGAGCAACCTACGAGCAGTACTTC; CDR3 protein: CASSIGGATYEQYF
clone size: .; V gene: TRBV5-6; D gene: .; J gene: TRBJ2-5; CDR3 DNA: TGTGCCAGCAGCTCGTACGACAGCCAAGAGACCCAGTACTTC; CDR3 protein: CASSSYDSQETQYF
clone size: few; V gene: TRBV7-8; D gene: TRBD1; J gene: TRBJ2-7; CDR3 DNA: TGTGCCAGCAGCTTAGGGCCGGGACAGGGGAACTACGAGCAGTACTTC; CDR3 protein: CASSLGPGQGNYEQYF
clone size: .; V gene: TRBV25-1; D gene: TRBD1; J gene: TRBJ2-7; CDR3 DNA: TGTGCCAGCAGTAGACGGGACAGCTATATTCCCTACGAGCAGTACTTC; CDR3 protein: CASSRRDSYIPYEQYF
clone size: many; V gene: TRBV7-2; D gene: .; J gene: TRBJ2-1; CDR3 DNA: TGTGCCAGCAGCTTAGGAGGGGGGTTCTACAATGAGCAGTTCTTC; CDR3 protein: CASSLGGGFYNEQFF
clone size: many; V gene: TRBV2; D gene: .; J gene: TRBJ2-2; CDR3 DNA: TGTGCCAGCAGTGAATGGGGTAACACCGGGGAGCTGTTTTTT; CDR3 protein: CASSEWGNTGELFF
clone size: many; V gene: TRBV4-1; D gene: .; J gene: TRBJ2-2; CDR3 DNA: TGCGCCAGCAGCCGGGAACGTCAGGCCGGGGAGCTGTTTTTT; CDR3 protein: CASSRERQAGELFF
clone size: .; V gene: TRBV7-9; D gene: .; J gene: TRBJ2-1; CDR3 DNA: TGTGCCCTAGAGGCGCTCTACAATGAGCAGTTCTTC; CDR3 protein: CALEALYNEQFF
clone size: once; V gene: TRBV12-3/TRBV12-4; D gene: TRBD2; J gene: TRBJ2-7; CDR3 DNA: TGTGCCAGCAGCCCCAGTGGACTAGCGCAATCCTACGAGCAGTACTTC; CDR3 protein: CASSPSGLAQSYEQYF
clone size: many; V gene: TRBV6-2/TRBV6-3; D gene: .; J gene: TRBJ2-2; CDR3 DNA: TGTGCCAGCAGCTTAATGGGATGGGGGACCAAGCGCGGGGAGCTGTTTTTT; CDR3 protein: CASSLMGWGTKRGELFF
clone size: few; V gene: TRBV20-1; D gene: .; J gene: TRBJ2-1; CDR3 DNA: TGCAGTGCTAGCCCCCGGGTCCCTTACAATGAGCAGTTCTTC; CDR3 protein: CSASPRVPYNEQFF
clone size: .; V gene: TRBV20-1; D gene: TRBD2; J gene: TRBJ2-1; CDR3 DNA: TGCAGTGCTAGGTGGGCGGGAGGGCCGCGGGGGCAGTTCTTC; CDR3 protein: CSARWAGGPRGQFF
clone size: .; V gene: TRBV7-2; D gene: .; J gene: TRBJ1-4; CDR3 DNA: TGTGCCAGCAGCTTGCACTTTAGGGAGGGCGGTGAAAAACTGTTTTTT; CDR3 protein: CASSLHFREGGEKLFF
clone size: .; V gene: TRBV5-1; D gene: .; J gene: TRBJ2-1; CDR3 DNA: TGCGCCAGCAGCCCGACAGGGACTTATGAGCAGTTCTTC; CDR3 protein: CASSPTGTYEQFF
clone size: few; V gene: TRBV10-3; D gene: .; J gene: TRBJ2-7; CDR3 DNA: TGTGCCAGCGGATCAAGGGAAAACGAGCAGTACTTC; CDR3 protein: CASGSRENEQYF
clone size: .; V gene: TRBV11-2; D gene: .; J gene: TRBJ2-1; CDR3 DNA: TGTGCCAGCAGCTTAGGCGATGTGGGGAGCTCCTACAATGAGCAGTTCTTC; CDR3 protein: CASSLGDVGSSYNEQFF
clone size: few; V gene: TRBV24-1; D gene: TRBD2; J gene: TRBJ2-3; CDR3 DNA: TGTGCCACCAGTGATTTAGCACTAGCGGGAGAAGATACGCAGTATTTT; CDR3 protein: CATSDLALAGEDTQYF
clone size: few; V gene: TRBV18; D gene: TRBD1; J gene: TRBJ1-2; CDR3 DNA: TGTGCCAGCTCAGATCAGACAGGGGAGAAGTATGGCTACACCTTC; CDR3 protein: CASSDQTGEKYGYTF
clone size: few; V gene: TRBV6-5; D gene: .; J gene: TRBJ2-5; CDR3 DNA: TGTGCCAGCAGTCCGAGCTTCGAGACCCAGTACTTC; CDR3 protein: CASSPSFETQYF
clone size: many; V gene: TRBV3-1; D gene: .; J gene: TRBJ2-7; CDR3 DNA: TGTGCCAGCAGCCAAGATTCAGGGGTTTACGAGCAGTACTTC; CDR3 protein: CASSQDSGVYEQYF
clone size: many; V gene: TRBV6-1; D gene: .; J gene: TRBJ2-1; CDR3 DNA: TGTGCCAGCAGACAGGAGAGGATAGGAAGTGAGCAGTTCTTC; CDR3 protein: CASRQERIGSEQFF
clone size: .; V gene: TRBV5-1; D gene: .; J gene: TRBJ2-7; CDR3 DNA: TGCGCCAGCAGCCCCGGCAACCGCTACGAGCAGTACTTC; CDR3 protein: CASSPGNRYEQYF
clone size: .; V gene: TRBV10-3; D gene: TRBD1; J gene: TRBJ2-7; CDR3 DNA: TGTGCCATCAGTGAAAGACAGGGACCCTACGAGCAGTACTTC; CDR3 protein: CAISERQGPYEQYF
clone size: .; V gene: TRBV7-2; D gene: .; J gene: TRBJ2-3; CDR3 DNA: TGTGCCAGCACCCCACGGGGCGGGTCCACAGATACGCAGTATTTT; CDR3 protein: CASTPRGGSTDTQYF
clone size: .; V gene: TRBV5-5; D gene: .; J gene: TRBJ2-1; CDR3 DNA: TGTGCCAGCAGCTTTTACGGAGATGAGCAGTTCTTC; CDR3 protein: CASSFYGDEQFF
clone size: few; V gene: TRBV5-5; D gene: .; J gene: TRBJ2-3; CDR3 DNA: TGTGCCAGCAGCTTGATCTGGATCACAGATACGCAGTATTTT; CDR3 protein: CASSLIWITDTQYF
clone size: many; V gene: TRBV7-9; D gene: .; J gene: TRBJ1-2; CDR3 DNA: TGTGCCAGCAGCTTAAGTTACCGCGCTAACTATGGCTACACCTTC; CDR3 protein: CASSLSYRANYGYTF
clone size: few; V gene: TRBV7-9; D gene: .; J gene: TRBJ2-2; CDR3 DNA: TGTGCCAGCAGCTTGTCCCCAGCCGGCACCGGGGAGCTGTTTTTT; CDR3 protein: CASSLSPAGTGELFF
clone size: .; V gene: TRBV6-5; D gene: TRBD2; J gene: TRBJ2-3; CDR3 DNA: TGTGCCAGCAGTTACCGACTAGCGGGAGGACCAGATACGCAGTATTTT; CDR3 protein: CASSYRLAGGPDTQYF
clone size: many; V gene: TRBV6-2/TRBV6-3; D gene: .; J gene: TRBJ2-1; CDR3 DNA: TGTGCCAGCAGTCTCCGATTATACAATGAGCAGTTCTTC; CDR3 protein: CASSLRLYNEQFF
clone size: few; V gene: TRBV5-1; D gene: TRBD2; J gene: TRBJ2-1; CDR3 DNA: TGCGCCAGCAGCTTGCAGGGACTAGCGGGAGGTGAGCAGTTCTTC; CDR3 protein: CASSLQGLAGGEQFF
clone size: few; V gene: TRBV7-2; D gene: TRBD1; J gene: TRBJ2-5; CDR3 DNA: TGTGCCAGCAGCACCGGGACAGGGGCCGAGACCCAGTACTTC; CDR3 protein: CASSTGTGAETQYF
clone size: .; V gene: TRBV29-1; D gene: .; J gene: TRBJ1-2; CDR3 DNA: TGCAGCGTTCCGGATAACCATGGCTACACCTTC; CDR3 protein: CSVPDNHGYTF
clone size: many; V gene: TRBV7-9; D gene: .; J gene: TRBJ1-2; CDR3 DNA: TGTGCCAGCAGCTTAGCGCGGCCGGTCGACTATGGCTACACCTTC; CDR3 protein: CASSLARPVDYGYTF
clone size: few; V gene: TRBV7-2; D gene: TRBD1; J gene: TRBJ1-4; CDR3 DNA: TGTGCCAGCAGCCAAACAGGGGGACTTGAAAAACTGTTTTTT; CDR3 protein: CASSQTGGLEKLFF
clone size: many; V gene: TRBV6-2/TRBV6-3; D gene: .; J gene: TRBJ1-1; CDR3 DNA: TGTGCCAGCAGCTCTTCGACTGGTGGGGGAATGAACACTGAAGCTTTCTTT; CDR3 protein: CASSSSTGGGMNTEAFF
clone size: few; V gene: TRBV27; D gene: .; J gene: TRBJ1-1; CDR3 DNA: TGTGCCAGCAGTCATCTCGGGAACACTGAAGCTTTCTTT; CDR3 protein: CASSHLGNTEAFF
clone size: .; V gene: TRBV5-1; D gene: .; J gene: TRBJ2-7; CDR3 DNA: TGCGCCAGCAGCTTGGCCGTTTGGGAAAAAGGTCTCTACGAGCAGTACTTC; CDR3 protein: CASSLAVWEKGLYEQYF
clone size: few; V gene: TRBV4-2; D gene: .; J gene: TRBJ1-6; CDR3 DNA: TGTGCCAGCAGCCAAGAAACCAGGGGAAATTCACCCCTCCACTTT; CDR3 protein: CASSQETRGNSPLHF
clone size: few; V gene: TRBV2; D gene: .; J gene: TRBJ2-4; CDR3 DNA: TGTGCCAGCAGGGAGTGGGGGCTAGCCAAAAACATTCAGTACTTC; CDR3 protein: CASREWGLAKNIQYF
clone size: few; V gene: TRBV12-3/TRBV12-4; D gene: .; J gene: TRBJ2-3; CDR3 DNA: TGTGCCAGCAGTCTTTCCGGGACAACCAGCAATACGCAGTATTTT; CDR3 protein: CASSLSGTTSNTQYF
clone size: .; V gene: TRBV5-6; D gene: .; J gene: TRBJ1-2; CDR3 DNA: TGTGCCAGCAGCTTGTTGGCAGGGTCCGGCTACACCTTC; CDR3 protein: CASSLLAGSGYTF
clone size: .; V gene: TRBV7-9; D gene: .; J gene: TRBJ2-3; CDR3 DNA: TGTGCCAGCAGCTTAGATTATGAATCAGATACGCAGTATTTT; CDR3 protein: CASSLDYESDTQYF
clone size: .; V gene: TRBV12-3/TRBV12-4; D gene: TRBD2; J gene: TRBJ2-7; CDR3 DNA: TGTGCCAGCAGCCTTAGCGGGAGGGCCGACGAGCAGTACTTC; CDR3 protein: CASSLSGRADEQYF
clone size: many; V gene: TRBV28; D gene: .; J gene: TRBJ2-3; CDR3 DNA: TGTGCCAGCAGTTCTGGGGGCCACACAGATACGCAGTATTTT; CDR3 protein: CASSSGGHTDTQYF
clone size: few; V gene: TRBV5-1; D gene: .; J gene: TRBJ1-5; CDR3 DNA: TGCGCCAGCAGCCCCAGGGGAGGCAATCAGCCCCAGCATTTT; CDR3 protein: CASSPRGGNQPQHF
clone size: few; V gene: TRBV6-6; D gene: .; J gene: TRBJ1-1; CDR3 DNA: TGTGCCAGCAAAACCTCGGGGGGCACTGAAGCTTTCTTT; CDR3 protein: CASKTSGGTEAFF
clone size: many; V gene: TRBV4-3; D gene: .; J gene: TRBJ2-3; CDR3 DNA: TGCGCCAGCAGCCAGAGCCCGGGCCGCACAGATACGCAGTATTTT; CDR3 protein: CASSQSPGRTDTQYF
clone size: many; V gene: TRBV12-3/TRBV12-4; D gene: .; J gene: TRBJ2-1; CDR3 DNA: TGTGCCAGCAGTTCTGCAGCCGCCTACAATGAGCAGTTCTTC; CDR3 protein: CASSSAAAYNEQFF
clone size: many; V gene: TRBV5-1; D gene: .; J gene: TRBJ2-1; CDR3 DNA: TGCGCCAGCAGCTTGAGCCCAGGGTGGAATGAGCAGTTCTTC; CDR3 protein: CASSLSPGWNEQFF
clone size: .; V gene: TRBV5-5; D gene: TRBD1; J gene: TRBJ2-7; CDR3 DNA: TGTGCCAGCAGCTTGGCCATTTCAGGGGGCGGGTACGAGCAGTACTTC; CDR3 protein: CASSLAISGGGYEQYF
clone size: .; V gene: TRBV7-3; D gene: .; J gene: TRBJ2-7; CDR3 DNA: TGTGCCAGCAGGTCCTCACCAGGGGAAGAGCAGTACTTC; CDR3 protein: CASRSSPGEEQYF
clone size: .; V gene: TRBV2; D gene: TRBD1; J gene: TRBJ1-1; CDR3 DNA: TGTGCCAGCAGTGGACTTAGGAACCGGGACAGGGGGCGATCCACTGAAGCTTTCTTT; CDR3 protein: CASSGLRNRDRGRSTEAFF
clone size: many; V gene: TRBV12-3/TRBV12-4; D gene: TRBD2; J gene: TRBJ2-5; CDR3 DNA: TGTGCCAGCAGTTTCCGGACTAGCGGTCAAGAGACCCAGTACTTC; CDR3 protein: CASSFRTSGQETQYF
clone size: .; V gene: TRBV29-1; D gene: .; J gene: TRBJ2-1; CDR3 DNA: TGCAGCGTTGATACGTATGAGCAGTTCTTC; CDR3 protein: CSVDTYEQFF